This T cell receptor beta chain is from a study of T cell repertoires in cytomegalovirus infection. This CDR3 has 15 amino acids. V shed 2 bases, J shed 8 bases, and the junction held 3 bases outside the gene matches. Germline lookup yields CDR1 MRHNA and CDR2 SNTAGT. Each CDR3 protein gets one entry after TCRdb re-called the reads with MiXCR. In the table there are fewer than 950,000 distinct CDR3 sequences, over 25% of which are singletons. This clonotype was observed a handful of times. Its matching antigen is unknown. The receptor was derived from a human donor in good health (CMV status not recorded). Some clones in this sample may be carry-over from other donors' samples. V and J are TRBV6-4 and TRBJ2-1; 13 bases map to TRBD2. This specimen consisted of cultured CD8+ T cells from PBMCs, obtained from culture after CMV antigen stimulation. The CDR3: CASSDGTSGVDEQFF. CDR3 in DNA: TGTGCCAGCAGTGACGGGACTAGCGGGGTAGATGAGCAGTTCTTC.